Listed below are T cell receptor beta chains from one sample, sequenced in a study of T cell responses to AZD1222 COVID-19 vaccine. Only in-frame clones appear in the TCRdb table, and some are missing; sequencing was by immunoSEQ multiplex PCR. Altogether about 110,000 clones are present, 90% being singletons, with the ten largest covering 8%. Here the sequenced sample was peripheral blood, taken 28 days after the second AZD1222 dose. The receptors were sampled from an adult who received the AZD1222 COVID-19 vaccine. The conserved cysteine and the conserved F or W are not part of the CDR3 here. Each record gives: D gene, V gene, CDR3 protein. The D gene is left open where the match is weak.

D gene: .
V gene: TRBV3-1/TRBV3-2
CDR3 protein: ASSQAIPKLF

D gene: .
V gene: TRBV20-1
CDR3 protein: SASSQLTGELF

D gene: .
V gene: TRBV3-1/TRBV3-2
CDR3 protein: ASSPTRGGNTIY

D gene: .
V gene: TRBV7-2
CDR3 protein: ASSSQPQINTEAF

D gene: .
V gene: TRBV7-2
CDR3 protein: ASSAGTPNGPQH

D gene: .
V gene: TRBV7-9
CDR3 protein: ASSSGTPSGYT

D gene: TRBD2
V gene: TRBV3-1/TRBV3-2
CDR3 protein: ASSQGGGIGAQY

D gene: .
V gene: TRBV30
CDR3 protein: AWSRWGGTEAF

D gene: TRBD1
V gene: TRBV10-3
CDR3 protein: AIGDRGFLGYT

D gene: TRBD1
V gene: TRBV5-5
CDR3 protein: ASSLWAQGAGSYEQY

D gene: .
V gene: TRBV11-1
CDR3 protein: ASSRSGSKGYT

D gene: TRBD1
V gene: TRBV7-8
CDR3 protein: ASSPDRENYEQY